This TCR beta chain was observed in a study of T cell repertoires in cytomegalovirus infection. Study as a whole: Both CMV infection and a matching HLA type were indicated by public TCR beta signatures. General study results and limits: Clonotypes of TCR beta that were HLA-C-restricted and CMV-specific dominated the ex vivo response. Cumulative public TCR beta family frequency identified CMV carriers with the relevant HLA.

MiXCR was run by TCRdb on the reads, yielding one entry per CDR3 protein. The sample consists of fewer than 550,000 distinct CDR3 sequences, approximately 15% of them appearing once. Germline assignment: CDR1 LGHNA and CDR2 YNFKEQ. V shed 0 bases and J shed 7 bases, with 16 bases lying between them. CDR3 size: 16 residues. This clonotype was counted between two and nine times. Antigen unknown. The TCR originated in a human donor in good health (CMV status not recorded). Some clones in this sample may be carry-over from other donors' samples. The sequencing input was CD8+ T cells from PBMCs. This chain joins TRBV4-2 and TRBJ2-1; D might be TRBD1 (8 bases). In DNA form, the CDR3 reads TGTGCCAGCAGCCAAGATGGAACAGGGGGGGGTAATGAGCAGTTCTTC. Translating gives CASSQDGTGGGNEQFF.